One and the same sample provided the 29 T cell receptor beta chains below, sequenced in a study of blood T cell repertoires in COVID-19. Clones were read by immunoSEQ multiplex PCR, and TCRdb kept only the in-frame ones, dropping some. The repertoire holds fewer than 90,000 clones, with roughly 74% as singletons. Input material: peripheral blood. These receptors originate from an older man with COVID-19, enrolled during active disease.

This clone was observed a single time. The CDR3 nucleotides read TGTGCCAGCAGGTCACCGGGACAGGGTCACAATGAGCAGTTCTTC. Protein product: CASRSPGQGHNEQFF. This rearrangement joins TRBV7-2 to TRBJ2-1; 9 positions agree with TRBD1. The CDR3 covers 15 residues. In germline, CDR1 is SGHTA, CDR2 FQGNSA. J lost 5 bases, V lost 6 bases, and 8 bases had no gene match.

This chain connects TRBV11-2 to TRBJ1-1; D uncertain. Trimming left V 4 bases short and J 0 bases short, with 9 bases between. Germline assignment: CDR1 SGHAT and CDR2 FQNNGV. The CDR3 is 14 residues long. CDR3 nucleotides: TGTGCCAGCAGCTCCGCCCGGGTGAACACTGAAGCTTTCTTT. It specifies CASSSARVNTEAFF.

The rearrangement joins TRBV27 to TRBJ2-3, with a tentative D call TRBD1 (6 bases). CDR1 and CDR2 from the germline V gene are MNHEY and SMNVEV (reference sequence). The CDR3 consists of 16 residues. The V gene lost 2 bases and the J gene lost 3 bases, with 15 bases spanning the gap. CDR3 amino acids: CASSLHYRVRTDTQYF. Here the CDR3 DNA reads TGTGCCAGCAGTTTACATTACAGGGTTAGAACAGATACGCAGTATTTT.

This clone was picked up a small number of times. The chain links TRBV30 to TRBJ2-1; 11 bases map to TRBD2. Unmatched junction bases numbered 5, after V lost 0 bases and J lost 4 bases. This CDR3 region has 16 residues. CDR1 is GTSNPN, CDR2 SVGIG, per germline (reference sequence). In nucleotides, the CDR3 is TGTGCCTGGAGTGTATCCGGGACTAGCGGTTACAATGAGCAGTTCTTC. It codes for CAWSVSGTSGYNEQFF.

The rearrangement uses TRBV6-2 or TRBV6-3 and TRBJ2-1; TRBD2 matches at 9 bases. Trimming cost V 2 bases and J 4 bases; bases outside gene matches: 9. CDR3 length: 17 amino acids. Germline V gene lookup returns CDR1 MNHEY and CDR2 SVGEGT. The CDR3 here is CASSYEAGGPRYNEQFF. The CDR3, as DNA: TGTGCCAGCAGTTACGAGGCGGGGGGGCCGAGGTACAATGAGCAGTTCTTC.

The chain carries TRBV7-8 and TRBJ1-4; D perhaps matches TRBD1 (6 bases). V gave up 1 base and J gave up 0 bases, with 12 bases separating them. CDR1 and CDR2 from the germline V gene are SGHVS and FQNEAQ. The CDR3 totals 17 residues. In DNA form, the CDR3 reads TGTGCCAGCAGCTTAGGAGGCAGGGGCCCAACTAATGAAAAACTGTTTTTT. It is translated as CASSLGGRGPTNEKLFF.

Only one count was recorded for this clone. This chain's CDR3 is CASSQQQGNEQFF. CDR3 sequence (DNA): TGTGCCAGCAGCCAGCAACAGGGAAATGAGCAGTTCTTC. V usage is TRBV12-3 or TRBV12-4 and J usage is TRBJ2-1, with a tentative D call TRBD1 (6 bases). Trimming left V 6 bases short and J 7 bases short, with 13 bases between. The length of the CDR3 is 13 residues.

The V call is TRBV28, the J call TRBJ2-5; 7 bases match TRBD2. Germline trimming cut 5 bases from V and 6 bases from J; bases unmatched to any gene: 9. Germline V lookup: CDR1 MDHEN, CDR2 SYDVKM. The CDR3 length is 14 residues. CDR3 in amino acids: CASSPPGGGQTQYF. The CDR3 DNA reads as TGTGCCAGCAGTCCTCCCGGGGGAGGGCAGACCCAGTACTTC.

The rearrangement links TRBV11-3 to TRBJ1-2; D ambiguous. V shed 1 base and J shed 4 bases, with 7 bases lying between them. This CDR3 spans 13 amino acids. CDR1 is SGHNT, CDR2 YENEEA, per germline. CDR3 in amino acids: CASSLAAGYGYTF. In nucleotides, the CDR3 is TGTGCCAGCAGCTTAGCCGCCGGCTATGGCTACACCTTC. The whole variable domain, remainder taken from reference TRBV11-3 and TRBJ1-2, is EAGVVQSPRYKIIEKKQPVAFWCNPISGHNTLYWYLQNLGQGPELLIRYENEEAVDDSQLPKDRFSAERLKGVDSTLKIQPAELGDSAVYLCASSLAAGYGYTFGSGTRLTVV.

The chain uses TRBV20-1 and TRBJ1-2; D is unclear. The germline V gene has CDR1 DFQATT and CDR2 SNEGSKA (reference sequence). Trimming left V 3 bases short and J 8 bases short, with 13 bases between. CDR3 length equals 12 residues. The CDR3 bases are TGCAGTGCTAGTGGGAACCGGAGGGGCTACACCTTC. As protein: CSASGNRRGYTF.

The chain combines TRBV30 with TRBJ1-5; no clear D. V was clipped by 2 bases and J by 4 bases, with 12 bases between them. This CDR3 has 14 residues. Germline V gene data show CDR1 as GTSNPN and CDR2 as SVGIG (reference sequence). As DNA, the CDR3 is TGTGCCTGGAGTCGTGAGGATCTTAATCAGCCCCAGCATTTT. Translating gives CAWSREDLNQPQHF. The whole variable domain, filled in from reference TRBV30 and TRBJ1-5, reads SQTIHQWPATLVQPVGSPLSLECTVEGTSNPNLYWYRQAAGRGLQLLFYSVGIGQISSEVPQNLSASRPQDRQFILSSKKLLLSDSGFYLCAWSREDLNQPQHFGDGTRLSIL.

This clone was observed once. The V and J genes are TRBV3-1 (or the pseudogene TRBV3-2) and TRBJ2-5; possibly TRBD2 for D (6 bases). Trimming stripped 3 bases from V and 1 base from J, with 12 bases between. In germline, CDR1 is LGHDT, CDR2 YNNKEL (reference sequence). The CDR3 spans 15 residues. This CDR3 is CASSQRGRFQETQYF. The CDR3 region has the DNA TGTGCCAGCAGCCAGCGGGGACGCTTCCAAGAGACCCAGTACTTC.

The chain uses TRBV6-5 and TRBJ2-1; a possible D gene is TRBD2 (5 bases). V lost 2 bases and J 7 bases, leaving 12 bases between the germline ends. The CDR3 is 14 amino acids. Per the germline V gene, CDR1 is MNHEY and CDR2 is SVGAGI. CDR3 sequence: CASSYGETWNEQFF. The CDR3 DNA sequence: TGTGCCAGCAGTTACGGGGAGACATGGAATGAGCAGTTCTTC.

V gene TRBV12-3 or TRBV12-4 combines with J gene TRBJ1-2; no reliable D call. The CDR3 contains 13 residues. V gave up 3 bases and J gave up 7 bases, with 12 bases separating them. The DNA of the CDR3 is TGTGCCAGCAGTTTCGCCCGGTCTAGTGGCTACACCTTC. Translation gives CASSFARSSGYTF.

The chain joins TRBV6-1 to TRBJ2-7; TRBD1 is a possible D gene (6 bases). With 0 bases removed from V and 2 bases from J, the gap between germline ends came to 20 bases. The CDR3 runs to 18 residues. The germline V gene encodes CDR1 MNHNS and CDR2 SASEGT. CDR3 sequence reads: CASSEAVTGTEGAYEQYF. DNA of the CDR3: TGTGCCAGCAGTGAAGCCGTAACCGGGACCGAGGGGGCCTACGAGCAGTACTTC.

The chain combines TRBV29-1 with TRBJ2-1, with 7 bases identical to TRBD1. Germline V CDR1 and CDR2: SQVTM, ANQGSEA. The CDR3 spans 12 residues. J lost 8 bases, V lost 7 bases, and 8 bases had no gene match. The CDR3 DNA is TGCAGCGCGAACAGGGGTACCGATGAGCAGTTCTTC. Encoded protein: CSANRGTDEQFF.

As concerns this clone: Within the sample, other DNA sequences also encode this same CDR3. The chain uses TRBV6-1 and TRBJ1-5; TRBD1 agrees at 7 bases. Germline V gene data show CDR1 as MNHNS and CDR2 as SASEGT. V gave up 3 bases and J gave up 2 bases; unmatched junction bases: 4. This CDR3 region has 15 residues. CDR3 loop: CASSEGQGGNQPQHF. In nucleotides, the CDR3 is TGTGCCAGCAGTGAGGGTCAGGGGGGCAATCAGCCCCAGCATTTT.

The CDR3 coding sequence is TGTGCCAGCAGTTCGATCCGGGACAGGGTAACCGGGGAGCTGTTTTTT. Protein: CASSSIRDRVTGELFF. The chain employs TRBV6-2 or TRBV6-3 and TRBJ2-2; 9 nucleotides align to TRBD1. This CDR3 has 16 residues. Per the germline V gene, CDR1 is MNHEY and CDR2 is SVGEGT. V gave up 4 bases and J gave up 5 bases; unmatched junction bases: 8.

This clone was counted a few times. V usage is TRBV27 and J usage is TRBJ1-2; 9 positions agree with TRBD1. CDR1 is MNHEY, CDR2 SMNVEV, per germline (reference sequence). The CDR3 covers 14 residues. V was clipped by 6 bases and J by 4 bases; unmatched bases: 6. The CDR3 loop reads CASRNLDRGYGYTF. DNA of the CDR3: TGTGCCAGCAGGAACCTGGACAGGGGCTATGGCTACACCTTC.

This clone has only one observation. The J gene is TRBJ1-6, the V gene TRBV29-1; 7 bases line up with TRBD1. Trimming at V came to 4 bases and at J to 6 bases, leaving 0 bases not matched to a gene. Germline V gives CDR1 SQVTM, CDR2 ANQGSEA. This CDR3 spans 12 amino acids. For the CDR3, the DNA is TGCAGCGTTGGACAGGGTAATTCACCCCTCCACTTT. Amino acid sequence: CSVGQGNSPLHF.

There are a few counts of this clone. The chain uses TRBV9 and TRBJ1-3; 10 bases align to TRBD1. V lost 4 bases, J lost 3 bases, and 10 bases stayed unmatched. From germline, CDR1 is SGDLS and CDR2 YYNGEE. CDR3 size: 17 residues. The CDR3 reads CASSPNPGTGVGNTIYF. In DNA, the CDR3 is TGTGCCAGCAGCCCCAATCCAGGGACAGGGGTTGGAAACACCATATATTTT.

V gene TRBV2 combines with J gene TRBJ1-5; the match to TRBD1 covers 7 bases. V shed 6 bases and J 0 bases; nucleotides not matched to a gene: 5. The length of the CDR3 is 15 residues. Germline V gene data show CDR1 as SNHLY and CDR2 as FYNNEI. In DNA, the CDR3 is TGTGCCAGCAGCTTGGGACAGATTAGCAATCAGCCCCAGCATTTT. Translated: CASSLGQISNQPQHF.

This sequence joins TRBV19 and TRBJ2-3; 7 positions agree with TRBD2. Germline V gives CDR1 LNHDA, CDR2 SQIVND (reference sequence). V was pared by 7 bases and J by 3 bases, with 10 bases of the junction left unmatched. CDR3 length: 15 residues. The chain's CDR3 is CASTSWGGVTDTQYF. DNA for the CDR3: TGTGCCAGTACCAGCTGGGGGGGGGTGACAGATACGCAGTATTTT.

The J gene is TRBJ1-2, the V gene TRBV18; the match to TRBD1 covers 7 bases. V trimming: 3 bases; J trimming: 2 bases; junction bases outside the gene matches: 3. CDR3 size: 14 residues. Per the germline V gene, CDR1 is KGHSH and CDR2 is LQKENI. The DNA for the CDR3 is TGTGCCAGCTCACCGTCAGGGGGGAACTATGGCTACACCTTC. This translates into CASSPSGGNYGYTF.

The V and J genes are TRBV19 and TRBJ1-2; unclear D gene. Trimming pared 2 bases from V and 2 bases from J, leaving 9 bases between. The CDR3 has 14 amino acids. Germline V lookup: CDR1 LNHDA, CDR2 SQIVND (reference sequence). CDR3 amino acids: CASSIQVSNYGYTF. CDR3 sequence (DNA): TGTGCCAGTAGTATACAGGTATCGAACTATGGCTACACCTTC.

V and J are TRBV27 and TRBJ2-1; tentatively, D is TRBD2 (6 bases). This CDR3 region has 10 residues. V shed 10 bases and J shed 7 bases, with 8 bases lying between them. Germline V CDR1 and CDR2: MNHEY, SMNVEV (reference sequence). The CDR3 here is CATGGNEQFF. Written as DNA, the CDR3 is TGTGCCACTGGAGGGAATGAGCAGTTCTTC.

V is TRBV25-1 and J is TRBJ2-3, with D possibly being TRBD1 (5 bases). Per germline, CDR1 MGHDK and CDR2 SYGVNS. V was clipped by 5 bases and J by 6 bases, with 18 bases between them. There are 15 residues in the CDR3. CDR3 nucleotide sequence: TGTGCCAGCAGTACCCCCAGGACCTCAGGGGATACGCAGTATTTT. Amino acid sequence: CASSTPRTSGDTQYF.

This clone was seen only once. The V gene is TRBV6-6, the J gene TRBJ2-7; D is unclear. This CDR3 is built from 16 residues. Germline V gene lookup returns CDR1 MNHNY and CDR2 SVGAGI (reference sequence). V was clipped by 4 bases and J by 7 bases, with 23 bases between them. The CDR3, as DNA: TGTGCCAGCAGTTTCGGCAGACGCACTATTGCTGATGAGCAGTACTTC. It translates to CASSFGRRTIADEQYF.

V is TRBV6-1 and J is TRBJ1-5; D may be TRBD1 (6 bases). The CDR3 is made up of 14 amino acids. Looked up from germline, CDR1 is MNHNS and CDR2 is SASEGT. V lost 0 bases and J lost 7, with 10 bases in between. The CDR3: CASSEAQGQQPQHF. The DNA for the CDR3 is TGTGCCAGCAGTGAAGCACAGGGTCAGCAGCCCCAGCATTTT.